This T cell receptor beta chain was captured by sequencing in a study of shared clonotypes between healthy human individuals. Across the whole study: CD4 naive and CD4 memory each took three plates per donor, while CD8 naive took two and CD8 memory one.

CDR3 length: 15 residues. Germline V CDR1 and CDR2: SEHNR, FQNEAQ (reference sequence). The V gene end was trimmed by 3 bases and the J gene end by 7 bases; junction bases not matched to a gene: 8. Findings and limits, study-wide: A small donor pool kept down the genetic and exposure-history diversity that was represented.

Every immunoSEQ plate was one replicate of a subset's evenly spread DNA. Sequencing was performed with immunoSEQ multiplex PCR; in TCRdb, only in-frame clones are kept and a portion is missing. Here the sample spans around 980,000 clones, 75% to 85% being singletons. Of note for this clone: The antigen is not known. The sample has other DNA sequences that encode this CDR3 too.

The clonotype comes from a man aged 18 to 29 in good health. Some clones in this sample may be carry-over from other donors' samples. The sample consisted of memory CD4+ T cells from PBMCs. As for subset: CD45RA-negative fraction. The rearrangement uses TRBV7-9 and TRBJ1-3; 8 bases map to TRBD1. The CDR3 loop is CASSLAGGAGNTIYF. In DNA, the CDR3 is TGTGCCAGCAGCTTGGCAGGGGGCGCAGGGAACACCATATATTTT.